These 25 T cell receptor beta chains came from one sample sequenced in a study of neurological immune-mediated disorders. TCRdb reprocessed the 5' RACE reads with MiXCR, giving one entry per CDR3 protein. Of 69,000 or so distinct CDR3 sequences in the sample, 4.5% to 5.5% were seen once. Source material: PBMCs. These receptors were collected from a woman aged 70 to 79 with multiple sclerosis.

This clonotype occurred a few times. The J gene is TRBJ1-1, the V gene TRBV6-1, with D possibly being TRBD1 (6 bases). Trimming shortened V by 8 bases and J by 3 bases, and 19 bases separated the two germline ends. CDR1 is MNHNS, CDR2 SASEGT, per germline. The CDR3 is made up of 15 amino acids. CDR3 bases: TGTGCCAGCCAGCGGCGGCTGGGGGCGGACACTGAAGCTTTCTTT. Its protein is CASQRRLGADTEAFF.

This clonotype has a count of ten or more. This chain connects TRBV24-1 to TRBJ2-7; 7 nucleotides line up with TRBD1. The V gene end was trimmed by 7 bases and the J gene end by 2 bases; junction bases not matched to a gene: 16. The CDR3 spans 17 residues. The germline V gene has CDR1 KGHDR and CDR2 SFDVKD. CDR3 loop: CATSENQPGTETYEQYF. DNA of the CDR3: TGTGCCACCAGCGAAAACCAACCCGGGACAGAGACCTACGAGCAGTACTTC.

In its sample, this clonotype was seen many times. In DNA, the CDR3 is TGTGCCAGCTTGTCTAGCGGGAGGATCAACACCGGGGAGCTGTTTTTT. Amino acids: CASLSSGRINTGELFF. V and J are TRBV12-3 or TRBV12-4 and TRBJ2-2; TRBD2 matches at 11 bases. Trimming removed 8 bases from V and 2 bases from J; junction bases left unmatched: 7. This CDR3 has 16 residues.

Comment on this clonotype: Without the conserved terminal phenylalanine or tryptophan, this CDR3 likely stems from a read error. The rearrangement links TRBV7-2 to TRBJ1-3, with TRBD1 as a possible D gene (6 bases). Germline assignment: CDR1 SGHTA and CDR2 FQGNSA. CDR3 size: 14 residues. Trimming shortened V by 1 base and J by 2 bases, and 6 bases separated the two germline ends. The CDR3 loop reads CASSLDRAGNTIYC. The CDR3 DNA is TGTGCCAGCAGCTTAGACAGGGCTGGAAACACCATATATTGT.

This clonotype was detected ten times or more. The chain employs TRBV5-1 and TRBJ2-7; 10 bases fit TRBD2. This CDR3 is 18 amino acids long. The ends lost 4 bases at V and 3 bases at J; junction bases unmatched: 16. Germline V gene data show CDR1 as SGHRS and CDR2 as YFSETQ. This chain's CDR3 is CASSQGLANLSRDYEQYF. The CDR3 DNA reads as TGCGCCAGCAGCCAGGGACTAGCGAACCTAAGTCGAGACTACGAGCAGTACTTC.

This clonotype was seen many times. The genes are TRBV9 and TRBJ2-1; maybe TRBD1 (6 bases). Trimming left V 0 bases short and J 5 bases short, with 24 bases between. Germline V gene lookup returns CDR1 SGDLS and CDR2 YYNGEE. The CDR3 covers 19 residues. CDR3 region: CASSVGRGPTRGYNNEQFF. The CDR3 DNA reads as TGTGCCAGCAGCGTAGGTAGAGGACCCACAAGGGGGTACAACAATGAGCAGTTCTTC. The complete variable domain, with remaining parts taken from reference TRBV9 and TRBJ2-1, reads DSGVTQTPKHLITATGQRVTLRCSPRSGDLSVYWYQQSLDQGLQFLIQYYNGEERAKGNILERFSAQQFPDLHSELNLSSLELGDSALYFCASSVGRGPTRGYNNEQFFGPGTRLTVL.

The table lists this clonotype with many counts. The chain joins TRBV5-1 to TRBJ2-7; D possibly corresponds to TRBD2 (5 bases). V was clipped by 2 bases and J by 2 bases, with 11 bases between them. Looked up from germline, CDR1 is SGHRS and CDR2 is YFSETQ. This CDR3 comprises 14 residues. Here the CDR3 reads CASSFPGIPYEQYF. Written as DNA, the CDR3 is TGCGCCAGCAGCTTCCCGGGAATCCCCTACGAGCAGTACTTC.

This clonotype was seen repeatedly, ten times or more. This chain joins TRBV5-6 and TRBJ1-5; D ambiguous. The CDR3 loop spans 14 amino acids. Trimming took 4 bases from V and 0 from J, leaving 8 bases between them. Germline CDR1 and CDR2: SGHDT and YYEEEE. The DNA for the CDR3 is TGTGCCAGCAGCCGACTTTATAGCAATCAGCCCCAGCATTTT. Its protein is CASSRLYSNQPQHF.

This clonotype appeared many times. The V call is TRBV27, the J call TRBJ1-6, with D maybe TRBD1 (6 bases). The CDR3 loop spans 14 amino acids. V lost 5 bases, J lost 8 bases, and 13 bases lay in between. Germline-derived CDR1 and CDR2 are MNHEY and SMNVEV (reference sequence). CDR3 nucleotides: TGTGCCAGCAGTCTAAGGACAGCACATTCACCCCTCCACTTT. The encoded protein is CASSLRTAHSPLHF.

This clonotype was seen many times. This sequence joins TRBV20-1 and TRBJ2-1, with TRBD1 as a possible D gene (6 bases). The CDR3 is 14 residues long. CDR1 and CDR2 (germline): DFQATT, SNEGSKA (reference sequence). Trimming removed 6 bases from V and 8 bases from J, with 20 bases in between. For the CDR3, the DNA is TGCAGTGCCCCCAAGGGGGAGCCCGGGGATGAGCAGTTCTTC. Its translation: CSAPKGEPGDEQFF.

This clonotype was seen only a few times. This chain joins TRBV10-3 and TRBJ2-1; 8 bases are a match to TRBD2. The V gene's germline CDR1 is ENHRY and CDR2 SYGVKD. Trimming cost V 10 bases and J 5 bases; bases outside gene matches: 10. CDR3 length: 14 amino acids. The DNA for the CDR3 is TGTGCCACAAAACTAGCGGACATTAACAATGAGCAGTTCTTC. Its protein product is CATKLADINNEQFF.

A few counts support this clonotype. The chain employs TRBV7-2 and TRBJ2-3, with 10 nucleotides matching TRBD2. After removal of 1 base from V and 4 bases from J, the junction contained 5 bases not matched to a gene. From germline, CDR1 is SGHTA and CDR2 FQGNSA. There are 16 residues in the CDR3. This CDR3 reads CASSLGLAGWADTQYF. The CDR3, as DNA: TGTGCCAGCAGCTTAGGACTAGCGGGTTGGGCAGATACGCAGTATTTT. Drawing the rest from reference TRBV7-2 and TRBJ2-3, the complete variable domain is GAGVSQSPSNKVTEKGKDVELRCDPISGHTALYWYRQSLGQGLEFLIYFQGNSAPDKSGLPSDRFSAERTGGSVSTLTIQRTQQEDSAVYLCASSLGLAGWADTQYFGPGTRLTVL.

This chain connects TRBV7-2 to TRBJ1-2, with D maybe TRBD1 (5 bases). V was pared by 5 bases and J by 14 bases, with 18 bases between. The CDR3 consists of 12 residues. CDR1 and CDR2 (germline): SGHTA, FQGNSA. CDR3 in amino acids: CASSLSGTAKTF. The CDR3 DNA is TGTGCCAGCAGCCTAAGTGGGACCGCTAAAACCTTC.

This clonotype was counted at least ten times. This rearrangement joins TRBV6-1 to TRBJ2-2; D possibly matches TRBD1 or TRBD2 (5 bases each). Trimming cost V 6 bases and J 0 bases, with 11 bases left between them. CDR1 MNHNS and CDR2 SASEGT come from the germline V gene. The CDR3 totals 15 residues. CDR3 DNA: TGTGCCAGCAGAACCGGGACGGCGAACACCGGGGAGCTGTTTTTT. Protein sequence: CASRTGTANTGELFF.

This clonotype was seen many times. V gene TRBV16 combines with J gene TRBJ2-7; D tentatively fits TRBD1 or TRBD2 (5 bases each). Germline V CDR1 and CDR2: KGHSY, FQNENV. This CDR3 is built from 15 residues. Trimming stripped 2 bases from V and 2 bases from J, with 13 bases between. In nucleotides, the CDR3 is TGTGCCAGCAGCCAAGCGGGCCAGGGTGCCTACGAGCAGTACTTC. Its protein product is CASSQAGQGAYEQYF.

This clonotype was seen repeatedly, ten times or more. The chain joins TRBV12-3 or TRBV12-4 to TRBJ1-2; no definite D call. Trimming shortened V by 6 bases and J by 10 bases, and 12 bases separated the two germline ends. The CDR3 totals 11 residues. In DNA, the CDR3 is TGTGCCAGCAGCCCCGGGGAGTTCTACACCTTC. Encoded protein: CASSPGEFYTF.

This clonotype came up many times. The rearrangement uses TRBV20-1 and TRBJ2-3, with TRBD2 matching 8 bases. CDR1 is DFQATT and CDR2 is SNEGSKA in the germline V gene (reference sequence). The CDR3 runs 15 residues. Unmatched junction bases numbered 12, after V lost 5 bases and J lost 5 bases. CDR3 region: CSAGGSGRGQDTQYF. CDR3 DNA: TGCAGTGCTGGGGGGAGCGGGAGAGGCCAAGATACGCAGTATTTT.

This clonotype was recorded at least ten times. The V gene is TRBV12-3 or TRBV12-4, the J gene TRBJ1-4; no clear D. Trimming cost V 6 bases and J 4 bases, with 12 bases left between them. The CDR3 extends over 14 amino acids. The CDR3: CASRRTEHNEKLFF. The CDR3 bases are TGTGCCAGCAGACGGACGGAACATAATGAAAAACTGTTTTTT.

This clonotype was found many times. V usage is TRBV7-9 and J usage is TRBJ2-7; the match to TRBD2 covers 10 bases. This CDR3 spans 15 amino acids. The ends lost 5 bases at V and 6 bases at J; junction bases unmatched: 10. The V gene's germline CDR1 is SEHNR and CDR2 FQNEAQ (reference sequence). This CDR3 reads CASSPNRLAGVEQYF. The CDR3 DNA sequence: TGTGCCAGCAGCCCCAACCGGCTAGCGGGAGTCGAGCAGTACTTC.

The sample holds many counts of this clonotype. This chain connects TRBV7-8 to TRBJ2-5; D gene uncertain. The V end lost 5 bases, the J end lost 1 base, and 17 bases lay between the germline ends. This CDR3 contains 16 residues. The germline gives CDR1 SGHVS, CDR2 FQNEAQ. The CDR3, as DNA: TGTGCCAGCAGCCTAAGACGGACCCCGGGCCAAGAGACCCAGTACTTC. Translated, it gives CASSLRRTPGQETQYF.

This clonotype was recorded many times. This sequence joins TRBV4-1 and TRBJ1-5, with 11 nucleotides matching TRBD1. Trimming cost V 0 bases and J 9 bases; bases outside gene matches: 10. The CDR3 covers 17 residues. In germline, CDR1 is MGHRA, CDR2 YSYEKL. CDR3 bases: TGCGCCAGCAGCCAAGACCACGGACAGGGGGCCAACCGGCCCCAGCATTTT. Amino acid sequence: CASSQDHGQGANRPQHF.

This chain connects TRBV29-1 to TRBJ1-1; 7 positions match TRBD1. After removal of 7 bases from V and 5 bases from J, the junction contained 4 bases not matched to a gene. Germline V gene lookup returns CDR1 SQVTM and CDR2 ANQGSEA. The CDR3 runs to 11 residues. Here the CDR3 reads CSDIRGTEAFF. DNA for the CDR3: TGCAGCGATATCAGGGGGACTGAAGCTTTCTTT.

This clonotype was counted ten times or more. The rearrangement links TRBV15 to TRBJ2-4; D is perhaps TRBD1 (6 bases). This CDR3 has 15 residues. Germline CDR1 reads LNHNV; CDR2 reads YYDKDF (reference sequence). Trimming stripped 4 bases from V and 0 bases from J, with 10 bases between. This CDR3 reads CATSIAGVAKNIQYF. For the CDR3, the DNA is TGTGCCACCAGCATCGCAGGGGTAGCCAAAAACATTCAGTACTTC.

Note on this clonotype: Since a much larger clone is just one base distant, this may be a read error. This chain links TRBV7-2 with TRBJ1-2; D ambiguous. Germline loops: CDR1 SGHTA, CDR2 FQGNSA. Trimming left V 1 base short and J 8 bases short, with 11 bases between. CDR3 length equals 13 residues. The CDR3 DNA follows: TGTGCCAGCAGCTTAGATTTCACCCGGGGCTACACCTTC. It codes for CASSLDFTRGYTF. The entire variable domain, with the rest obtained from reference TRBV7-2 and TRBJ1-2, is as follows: GAGVSQSPSNKVTEKGKDVELRCDPISGHTALYWYRQSLGQGLEFLIYFQGNSAPDKSGLPSDRFSAERTGGSVSTLTIQRTQQEDSAVYLCASSLDFTRGYTFGSGTRLTVV.

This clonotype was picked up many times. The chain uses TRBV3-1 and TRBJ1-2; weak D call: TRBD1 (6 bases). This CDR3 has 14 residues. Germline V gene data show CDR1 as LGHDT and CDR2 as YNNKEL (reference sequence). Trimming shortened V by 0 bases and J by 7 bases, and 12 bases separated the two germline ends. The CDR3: CASSQDVGASGYTF. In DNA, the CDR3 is TGTGCCAGCAGCCAAGACGTGGGGGCTTCTGGCTACACCTTC. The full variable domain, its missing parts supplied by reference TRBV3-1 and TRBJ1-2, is DTAVSQTPKYLVTQMGNDKSIKCEQNLGHDTMYWYKQDSKKFLKIMFSYNNKELIINETVPNRFSPKSPDKAHLNLHINSLELGDSAVYFCASSQDVGASGYTFGSGTRLTVV.